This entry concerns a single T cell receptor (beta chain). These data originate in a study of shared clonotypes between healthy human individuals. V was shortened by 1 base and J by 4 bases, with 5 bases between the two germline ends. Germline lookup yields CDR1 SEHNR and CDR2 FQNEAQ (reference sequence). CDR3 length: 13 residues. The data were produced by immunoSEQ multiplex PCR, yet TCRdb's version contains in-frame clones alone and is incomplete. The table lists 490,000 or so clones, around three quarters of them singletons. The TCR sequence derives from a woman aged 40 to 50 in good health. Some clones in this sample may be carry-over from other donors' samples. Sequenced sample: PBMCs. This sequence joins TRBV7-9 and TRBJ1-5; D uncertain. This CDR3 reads CASSLVRNQPQHF. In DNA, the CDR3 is TGTGCCAGCAGCTTAGTCCGGAATCAGCCCCAGCATTTT.